These T cell receptor beta chains were read from a single sample in a study of response to subunit inactivated influenza vaccine. TCRdb redid the calling of the RT-PCR reads with MiXCR, one entry per CDR3 protein. The data contain 530,000 or so distinct CDR3 sequences, around 15% of them singletons. Sequencing was performed on PBMCs from blood, taken 11 to 12 days after vaccination. The receptor set was obtained from a man aged 50 to 60 who received an inactivated influenza vaccine. The CDR3 runs from the conserved cysteine through the conserved F or W. A D gene is named only where the DNA matches it firmly. Clone size, where shown, is once, few, many, or a class for clones that have expanded.

V gene	J gene	CDR3 length	D gene	clone size	CDR3 DNA	CDR3 protein
TRBV5-1	TRBJ1-1	18	-	-	TGCGCCAGCAGCCTCAATTACCCGACTGCCCTCGGGGATACTGAAGCTTTCTTT	CASSLNYPTALGDTEAFF
TRBV11-1	TRBJ2-1	12	-	-	TGTGCCAGCAGCCACGCTAGCGCCGAGCAGTTCTTC	CASSHASAEQFF
TRBV30	TRBJ2-2	14	-	-	TGTGCCTGGAGTGTAGGTCTTAACACCGGGGAGCTGTTTTTT	CAWSVGLNTGELFF
TRBV20-1	TRBJ1-2	17	-	many	TGCAGTGCTAGGCTTGAAAAGACAGCGAAAAACCTCTATGGCTACACCTTC	CSARLEKTAKNLYGYTF
TRBV14	TRBJ1-4	15	-	-	TGTGCCAGCAGCCAAGATCCCAGGGCCTTGGCAAAACTGTTTTTT	CASSQDPRALAKLFF
TRBV20-1	TRBJ2-1	13	TRBD2	few	TGCAGTGCTAGAGCGCGGGAGGGCCATCCACAGTTCTTC	CSARAREGHPQFF
TRBV12-3/TRBV12-4	TRBJ2-2	12	-	few	TGTGCCAGCACGCGGGCGAGCGGGGAGCTGTTTTTT	CASTRASGELFF
TRBV7-2	TRBJ2-3	15	-	few	TGTGCCAGCACCCCCTTCGCCCCCAACACAGATACGCAGTATTTT	CASTPFAPNTDTQYF
TRBV12-3/TRBV12-4	TRBJ2-1	17	TRBD2	-	TGTGCCAGCAGCCCAGTCCCGGGGGGGAGGGGTGAAAATGAGCAGTTCTTC	CASSPVPGGRGENEQFF
TRBV7-9	TRBJ2-5	15	-	-	TGTGCCAGCAGCTTTTATGAGGTGGTACAAGAGACCCAGTACTTC	CASSFYEVVQETQYF
TRBV20-1	TRBJ2-3	14	TRBD1	few	TGCAGTGCGATCCGGGACAGGGTGTCAGATACGCAGTATTTT	CSAIRDRVSDTQYF
TRBV4-3	TRBJ2-7	15	-	few	TGCGCCAGCAGCCAAGATCCTAGAACGTCAGGCGAGCAGTACTTC	CASSQDPRTSGEQYF
TRBV2	TRBJ2-7	12	-	many	TGCGCCAGCAGCGCCACCTCCTACGAGCAGTACTTC	CASSATSYEQYF
TRBV15	TRBJ1-1	14	TRBD1	-	TGTGCCACCGGACAGGGGTTCGGGAACACTGAAGCTTTCTTT	CATGQGFGNTEAFF
TRBV6-2/TRBV6-3	TRBJ2-3	12	-	few	TGTGCCAGCAGTTACGCCACAGATACGCAGTATTTT	CASSYATDTQYF
TRBV5-5	TRBJ2-7	14	-	few	TGTGCCAGCAGCTTGGGTAGGGCCGCCTACGAGCAGTACTTC	CASSLGRAAYEQYF
TRBV20-1	TRBJ1-2	16	-	few	TGCAGTGCTAGCCGGGACGGTGGTGTTAACGTCGGTGGCTACACCTTC	CSASRDGGVNVGGYTF
TRBV23-1	TRBJ2-7	8	-	-	TGCGCCAGGGACGGCCAGGGTTTC	CARDGQGF
TRBV5-1	TRBJ2-1	15	-	few	TGCGCCAGCAGCTTGGGCGGGACCAGAGAAAATGAGCAGTTCTTC	CASSLGGTRENEQFF
TRBV12-3/TRBV12-4	TRBJ1-4	14	-	-	TGTGCCAGCAGTTTAATGGGGGAAAATGAAAAACTGTTTTTT	CASSLMGENEKLFF
TRBV2	TRBJ2-3	11	-	few	TGTGCCAGCCGGAGGGAGAAAACGGCGTATTTT	CASRREKTAYF
TRBV29-1	TRBJ2-7	14	-	few	TGCAGCGTGGCTTGGGGGGCAGGGGGTAACGAGCAGTACTTC	CSVAWGAGGNEQYF
TRBV5-1	TRBJ2-2	18	TRBD2	few	TGCGCCAGCAGCTTGAGAGGACTAGCGGGAGGAGGCACCGGGGAGCTGTTTTTT	CASSLRGLAGGGTGELFF
TRBV5-1	TRBJ2-1	15	TRBD2	few	TGCGCCAGCAGCTTGGCTAGCGGACTATACAATGAGCAGTTCTTC	CASSLASGLYNEQFF
TRBV4-1	TRBJ1-5	18	TRBD1	few	TGCGCCAGCAGCCAAGAGGAGACAGGGGTCCCTCGGGGTCAGCCCCAGCATTTT	CASSQEETGVPRGQPQHF
TRBV29-1	TRBJ2-7	12	-	-	TGCAGCGTTGAAAATAGGGCCTACGAGCAGTACTTC	CSVENRAYEQYF
TRBV18	TRBJ2-1	16	TRBD2	few	TGTGCCAGCTCACCACCGAGCGGGGGGCGAAACAATGAGCAGTTCTTC	CASSPPSGGRNNEQFF
TRBV10-3	TRBJ1-3	16	-	few	TGTGCCATCAGTGAAATCATAGGACGGACTGGAAACACCATATATTTT	CAISEIIGRTGNTIYF
TRBV7-2	TRBJ1-2	18	TRBD1	-	TGTGCCAGCAGCTTAGCTGATTGGGACAGCGAATCTAACTATGGCTACACCTTC	CASSLADWDSESNYGYTF
TRBV6-1	TRBJ2-1	13	TRBD1	-	TGTGCCAGCAGTACGGACAGGGTAAATGAGCAGTTCTTC	CASSTDRVNEQFF
TRBV20-1	TRBJ2-2	13	-	-	TGCAGTGCTAGCTGGGGGAGCACCGGGGAGCTGTTTTTT	CSASWGSTGELFF
TRBV5-1	TRBJ2-3	13	-	few	TGCGCCAGCGCCCAGGAATACACAGATACGCAGTATTTT	CASAQEYTDTQYF
TRBV6-5	TRBJ1-5	12	TRBD1	-	TGTGCCAGCAGTACAGGGGGGCAGCCCCAGCATTTT	CASSTGGQPQHF
TRBV19	TRBJ1-5	16	TRBD1	-	TGTGCCACCAGAGAGGCCGGGACAGGGGGCTCTCAGCCCCAGCATTTT	CATREAGTGGSQPQHF
TRBV5-1	TRBJ2-1	13	-	-	TGCGCCAGCAGCTTGGCCGAGGCTGGTGAGCAGTTCTTC	CASSLAEAGEQFF
TRBV6-1	TRBJ2-3	16	TRBD1	few	TGTGCCAGCGGTCAGGTACAGGGGACAAAGACGGATACGCAGTATTTT	CASGQVQGTKTDTQYF
TRBV28	TRBJ1-5	15	-	-	TGTGCCAGCAGTTACGACAATAGGGCCCAAGGGGCCCAGCATTTT	CASSYDNRAQGAQHF
TRBV20-1	TRBJ1-1	17	TRBD1	-	TGCAGTGCTAGAGAAAGCAGGGGGCGTAGGAGGAACACTGAAGCTTTCTTT	CSARESRGRRRNTEAFF
TRBV6-5	TRBJ2-1	14	TRBD2	-	TGTGCCAGCAGTTGGCTAGCGGGAGACAATGAGCAGTTCTTC	CASSWLAGDNEQFF
TRBV6-2/TRBV6-3	TRBJ2-7	16	TRBD2	few	TGTGCCAGCAGTGGGGGCACCGGACTAGCACTTTACGAGCAGTACTTC	CASSGGTGLALYEQYF
TRBV9	TRBJ1-1	13	-	once	TGTGCCAGCAGCGTAGCGGGGTTTACTGAAGCTTTCTTT	CASSVAGFTEAFF
TRBV12-3/TRBV12-4	TRBJ2-1	16	-	-	TGTGCCAGCAGCCTATTTATACCAGGGGCCAACAATGAGCAGTTCTTC	CASSLFIPGANNEQFF